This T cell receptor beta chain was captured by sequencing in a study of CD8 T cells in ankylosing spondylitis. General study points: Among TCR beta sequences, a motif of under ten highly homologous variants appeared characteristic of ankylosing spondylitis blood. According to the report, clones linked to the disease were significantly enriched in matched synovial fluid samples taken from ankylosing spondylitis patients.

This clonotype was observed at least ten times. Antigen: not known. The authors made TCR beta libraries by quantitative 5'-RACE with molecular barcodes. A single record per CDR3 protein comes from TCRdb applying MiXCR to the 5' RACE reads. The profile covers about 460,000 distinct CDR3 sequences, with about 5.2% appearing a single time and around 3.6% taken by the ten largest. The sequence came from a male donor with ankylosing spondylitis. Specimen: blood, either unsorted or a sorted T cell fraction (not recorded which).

CDR3 region: CSARDASGGNTGELFF. In DNA form, the CDR3 reads TGCAGTGCTAGAGATGCCAGCGGGGGAAACACCGGGGAGCTGTTTTTT. This sequence joins TRBV20-1 and TRBJ2-2, with 8 bases aligning to TRBD2. The CDR3 extends over 16 amino acids. CDR1 is DFQATT, CDR2 SNEGSKA, per germline (reference sequence). V shed 0 bases and J 2 bases; nucleotides not matched to a gene: 5.